This T cell receptor (beta chain) was captured in a study of beta chain features in type 1 diabetes. All of the isolated RNA was reverse transcribed, so expressed TCRB transcripts were sequenced. Clones were sequenced by immunoSEQ multiplex PCR, and TCRdb holds only the in-frame ones, with some missing. The sample shows over 300,000 clones, roughly 8% of them seen only once. Based on CD45RO/CCR7/CD25/CD127/CD95/CD27, CD4+ regulatory, stem cell-like memory, naive and central memory cells were sorted. The CDR3 has 12 residues. V gave up 1 base and J gave up 6 bases, with 7 bases separating them. Germline V gene lookup returns CDR1 SGHTA and CDR2 FQGNSA. As regards this clone: Its antigen is currently unknown. Other DNA sequences within the sample encode an identical CDR3.

Notes on the study in general: Patients with Type 1 diabetes showed moderately but significantly shorter TCRB CDR3s in all four CD4+ subsets. Among type 1 diabetes patients, VDJ junctions had fewer insertions and more deletions.

The receptor comes from a young woman in good health. Sequencing used central memory CD4+ T cells from blood. The V gene is TRBV7-2, the J gene TRBJ2-7; D perhaps matches TRBD2 (5 bases). The CDR3 DNA reads TGTGCCAGCAGCTTAGGTCGGGGCGAGCAGTACTTC. It is translated as CASSLGRGEQYF.